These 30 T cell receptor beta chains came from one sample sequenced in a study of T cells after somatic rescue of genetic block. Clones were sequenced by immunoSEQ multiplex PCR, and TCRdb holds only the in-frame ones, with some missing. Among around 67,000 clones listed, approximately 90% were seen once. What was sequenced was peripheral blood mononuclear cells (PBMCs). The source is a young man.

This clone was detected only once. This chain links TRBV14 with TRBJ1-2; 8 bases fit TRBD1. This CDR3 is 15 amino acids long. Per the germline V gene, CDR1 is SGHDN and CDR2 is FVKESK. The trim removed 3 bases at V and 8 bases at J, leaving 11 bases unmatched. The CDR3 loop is CASSQGNRGSRGYTF. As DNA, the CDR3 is TGTGCCAGCAGCCAGGGGAACAGGGGGTCGCGGGGCTACACCTTC.

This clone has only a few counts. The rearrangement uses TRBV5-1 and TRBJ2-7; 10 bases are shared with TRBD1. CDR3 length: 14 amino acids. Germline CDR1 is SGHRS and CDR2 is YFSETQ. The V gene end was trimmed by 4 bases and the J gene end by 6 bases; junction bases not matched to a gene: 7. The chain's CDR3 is CASSGTGTGAEQYF. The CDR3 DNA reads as TGCGCCAGCAGCGGAACCGGGACAGGGGCCGAGCAGTACTTC.

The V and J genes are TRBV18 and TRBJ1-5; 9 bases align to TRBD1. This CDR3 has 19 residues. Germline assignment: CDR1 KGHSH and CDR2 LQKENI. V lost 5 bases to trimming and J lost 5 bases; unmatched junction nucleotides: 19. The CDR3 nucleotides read TGTGCCAGCTCATCAACTCCCCTAACCGGGACAGGGAAGGATCAGCCCCAGCATTTT. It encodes CASSSTPLTGTGKDQPQHF.

The CDR3 here is CASSDWDSQETQYF. The CDR3 DNA follows: TGTGCCAGCAGCGACTGGGACAGCCAAGAGACCCAGTACTTC. The chain links TRBV11-2 to TRBJ2-5, with TRBD1 matching 7 bases. CDR3 length: 14 residues. V lost 5 bases, J lost 1 base, and 4 bases stayed unmatched. The germline CDR1 and CDR2 sequences are SGHAT and FQNNGV. Together with reference TRBV11-2 and TRBJ2-5, the CDR3 gives the full variable domain: EAGVAQSPRYKIIEKRQSVAFWCNPISGHATLYWYQQILGQGPKLLIQFQNNGVVDDSQLPKDRFSAERLKGVDSTLKIQPAKLEDSAVYLCASSDWDSQETQYFGPGTRLLVL.

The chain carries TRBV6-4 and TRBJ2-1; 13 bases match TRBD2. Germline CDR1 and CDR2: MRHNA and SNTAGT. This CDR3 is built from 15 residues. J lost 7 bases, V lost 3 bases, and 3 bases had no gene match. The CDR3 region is CASSELAGGRNEQFF. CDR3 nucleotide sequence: TGTGCCAGCAGTGAACTAGCGGGAGGGAGAAATGAGCAGTTCTTC.

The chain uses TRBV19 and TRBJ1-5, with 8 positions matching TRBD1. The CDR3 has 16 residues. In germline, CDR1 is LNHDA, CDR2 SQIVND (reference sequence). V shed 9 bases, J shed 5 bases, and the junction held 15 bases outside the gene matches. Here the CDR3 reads CASYPKTDRVHQPQHF. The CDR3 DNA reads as TGTGCCAGCTACCCCAAAACGGACAGGGTCCATCAGCCCCAGCATTTT.

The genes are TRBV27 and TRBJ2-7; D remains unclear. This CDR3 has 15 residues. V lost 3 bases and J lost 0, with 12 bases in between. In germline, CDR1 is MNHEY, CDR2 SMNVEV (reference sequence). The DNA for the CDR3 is TGTGCCAGCAGTTTTGTTTACAGAAGCTCCTACGAGCAGTACTTC. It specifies CASSFVYRSSYEQYF.

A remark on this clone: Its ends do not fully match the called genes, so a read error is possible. DNA for the CDR3: TGTGCTAGCAGCTTGAACAGGGGTGCGAACACCGGGGAGCTGTTTTTT. Translation gives CASSLNRGANTGELFF. The chain joins TRBV7-7 to TRBJ2-2, with 7 bases lining up with TRBD1. The CDR3 is 16 amino acids. The germline V gene has CDR1 SSHAT and CDR2 FNYEAQ (reference sequence).

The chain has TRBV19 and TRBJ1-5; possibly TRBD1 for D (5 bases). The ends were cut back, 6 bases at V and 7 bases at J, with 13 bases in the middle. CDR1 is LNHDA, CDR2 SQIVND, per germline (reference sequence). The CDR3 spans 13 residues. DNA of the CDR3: TGTGCCAGTAGGTTCGGGGGGATGCAGCCCCAGCATTTT. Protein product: CASRFGGMQPQHF.

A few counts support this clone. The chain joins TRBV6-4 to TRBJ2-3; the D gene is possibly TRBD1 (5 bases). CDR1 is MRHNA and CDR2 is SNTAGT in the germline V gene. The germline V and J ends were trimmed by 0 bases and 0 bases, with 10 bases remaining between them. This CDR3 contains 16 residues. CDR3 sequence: CASSDSGASSTDTQYF. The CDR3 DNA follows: TGTGCCAGCAGTGACTCAGGGGCTTCTAGCACAGATACGCAGTATTTT.

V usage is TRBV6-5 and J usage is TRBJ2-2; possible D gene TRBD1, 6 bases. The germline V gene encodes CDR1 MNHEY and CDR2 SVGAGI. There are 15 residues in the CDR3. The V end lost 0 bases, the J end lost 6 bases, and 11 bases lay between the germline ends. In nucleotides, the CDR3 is TGTGCCAGCAGTTACTCGGGGGCAAAAGCCGGGGAGCTGTTTTTT. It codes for CASSYSGAKAGELFF.

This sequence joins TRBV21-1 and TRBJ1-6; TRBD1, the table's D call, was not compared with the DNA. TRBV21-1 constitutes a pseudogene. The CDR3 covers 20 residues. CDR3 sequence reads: CASSPREHSTGCSYNSPLHF. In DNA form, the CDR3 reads TGTGCCAGCAGCCCGCGGGAACACTCGACAGGGTGCTCCTATAATTCACCCCTCCACTTT.

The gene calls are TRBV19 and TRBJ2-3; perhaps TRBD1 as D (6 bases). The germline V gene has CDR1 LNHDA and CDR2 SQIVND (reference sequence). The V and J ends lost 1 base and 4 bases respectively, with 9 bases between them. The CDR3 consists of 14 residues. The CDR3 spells CASSIVEGADTQYF. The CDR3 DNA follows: TGTGCCAGTAGTATAGTTGAGGGGGCAGATACGCAGTATTTT.

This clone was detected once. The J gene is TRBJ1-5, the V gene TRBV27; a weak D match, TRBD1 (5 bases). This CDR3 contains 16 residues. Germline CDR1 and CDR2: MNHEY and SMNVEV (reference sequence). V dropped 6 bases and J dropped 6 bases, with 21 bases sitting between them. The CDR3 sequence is CASSFVGGGEVQPQHF. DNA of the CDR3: TGTGCCAGCAGCTTTGTGGGCGGGGGAGAAGTTCAGCCCCAGCATTTT.

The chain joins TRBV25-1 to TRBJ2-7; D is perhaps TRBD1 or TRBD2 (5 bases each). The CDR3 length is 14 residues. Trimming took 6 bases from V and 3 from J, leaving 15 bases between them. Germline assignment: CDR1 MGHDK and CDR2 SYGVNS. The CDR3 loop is CASRKGAGSYEQYF. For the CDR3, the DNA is TGTGCCAGCAGGAAAGGAGCAGGGAGCTACGAGCAGTACTTC.

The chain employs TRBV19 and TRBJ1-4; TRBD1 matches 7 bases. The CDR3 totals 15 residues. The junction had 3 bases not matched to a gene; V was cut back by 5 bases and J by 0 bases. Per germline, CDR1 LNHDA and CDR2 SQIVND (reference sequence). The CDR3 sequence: CASSLGTATNEKLFF. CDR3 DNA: TGTGCCAGTAGTTTGGGGACAGCAACTAATGAAAAACTGTTTTTT.

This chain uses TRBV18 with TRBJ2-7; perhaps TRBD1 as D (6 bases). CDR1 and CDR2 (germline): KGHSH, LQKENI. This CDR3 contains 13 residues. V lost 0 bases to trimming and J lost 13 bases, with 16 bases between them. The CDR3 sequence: CASSPPGLDSRYF. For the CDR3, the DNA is TGTGCCAGCTCACCACCGGGTTTGGACAGCCGATACTTC.

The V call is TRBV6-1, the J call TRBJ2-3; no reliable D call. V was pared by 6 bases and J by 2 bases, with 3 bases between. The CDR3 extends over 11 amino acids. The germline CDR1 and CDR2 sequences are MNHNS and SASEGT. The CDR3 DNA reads TGTGCCAGCAGCATCACAGATACGCAGTATTTT. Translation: CASSITDTQYF.

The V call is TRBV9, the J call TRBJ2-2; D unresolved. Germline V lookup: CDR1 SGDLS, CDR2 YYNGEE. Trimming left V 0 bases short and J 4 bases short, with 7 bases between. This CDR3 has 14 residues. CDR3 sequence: CASSVVGSTGELFF. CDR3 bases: TGTGCCAGCAGCGTAGTAGGGTCCACCGGGGAGCTGTTTTTT. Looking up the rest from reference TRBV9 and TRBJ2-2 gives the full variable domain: DSGVTQTPKHLITATGQRVTLRCSPRSGDLSVYWYQQSLDQGLQFLIQYYNGEERAKGNILERFSAQQFPDLHSELNLSSLELGDSALYFCASSVVGSTGELFFGEGSRLTVL.

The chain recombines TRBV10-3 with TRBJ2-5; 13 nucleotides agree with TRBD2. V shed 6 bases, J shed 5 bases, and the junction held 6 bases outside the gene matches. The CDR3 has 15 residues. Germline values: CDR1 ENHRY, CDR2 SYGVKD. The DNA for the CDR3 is TGTGCCATCAGAGCCGGGACTAGCGGGACTGAGACCCAGTACTTC. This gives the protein CAIRAGTSGTETQYF.

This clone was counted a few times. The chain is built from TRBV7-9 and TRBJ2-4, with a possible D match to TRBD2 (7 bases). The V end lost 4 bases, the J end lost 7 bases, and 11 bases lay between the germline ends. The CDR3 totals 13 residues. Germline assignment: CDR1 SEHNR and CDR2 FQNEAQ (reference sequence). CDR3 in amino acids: CASSWGGGNIQYF. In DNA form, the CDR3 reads TGTGCCAGCAGCTGGGGGGGCGGCAACATTCAGTACTTC.

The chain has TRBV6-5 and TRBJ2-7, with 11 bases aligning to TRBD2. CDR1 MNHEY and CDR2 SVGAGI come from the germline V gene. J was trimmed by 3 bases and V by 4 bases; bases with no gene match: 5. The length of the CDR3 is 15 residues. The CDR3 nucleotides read TGTGCCAGCAGTTCACTAGCGGGGGCCCTCTACGAGCAGTACTTC. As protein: CASSSLAGALYEQYF.

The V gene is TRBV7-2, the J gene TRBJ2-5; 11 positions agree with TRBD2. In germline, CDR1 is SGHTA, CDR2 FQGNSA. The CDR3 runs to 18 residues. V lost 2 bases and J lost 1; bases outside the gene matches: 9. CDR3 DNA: TGTGCCAGCAGCTTATGGCTAGCGGGGGGATCGGGCCAAGAGACCCAGTACTTC. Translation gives CASSLWLAGGSGQETQYF.

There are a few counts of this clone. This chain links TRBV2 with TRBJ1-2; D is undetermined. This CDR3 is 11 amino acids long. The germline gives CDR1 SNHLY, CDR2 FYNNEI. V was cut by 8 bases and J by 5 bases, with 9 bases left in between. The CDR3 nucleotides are TGTGCCAGCCAGCAGGAATATGGCTACACCTTC. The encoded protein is CASQQEYGYTF.

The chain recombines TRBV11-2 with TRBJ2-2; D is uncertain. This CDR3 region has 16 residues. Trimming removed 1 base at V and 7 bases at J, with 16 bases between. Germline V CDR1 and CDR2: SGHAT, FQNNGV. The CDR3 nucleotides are TGTGCCAGCAGCTTAGCCCGGGCGTCCCTTGACGGGGAGCTGTTTTTT. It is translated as CASSLARASLDGELFF. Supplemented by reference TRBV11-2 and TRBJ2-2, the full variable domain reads EAGVAQSPRYKIIEKRQSVAFWCNPISGHATLYWYQQILGQGPKLLIQFQNNGVVDDSQLPKDRFSAERLKGVDSTLKIQPAKLEDSAVYLCASSLARASLDGELFFGEGSRLTVL.

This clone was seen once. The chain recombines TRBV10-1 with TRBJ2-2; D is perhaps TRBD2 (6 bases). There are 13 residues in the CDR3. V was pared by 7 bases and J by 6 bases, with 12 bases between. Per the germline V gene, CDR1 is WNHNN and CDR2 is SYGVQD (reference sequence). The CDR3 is CASNGGMAGELFF. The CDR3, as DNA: TGCGCCAGCAACGGGGGAATGGCCGGGGAGCTGTTTTTT.

The CDR3: CASSTLHSGGYGYTF. CDR3 nucleotides: TGTGCCAGTAGTACCCTTCACAGCGGTGGCTATGGCTACACCTTC. V gene TRBV19 combines with J gene TRBJ1-2; the D is unclear. V was trimmed by 4 bases and J by 4 bases, leaving 16 bases between them. This CDR3 region has 15 residues. Germline CDR1 is LNHDA and CDR2 is SQIVND (reference sequence).

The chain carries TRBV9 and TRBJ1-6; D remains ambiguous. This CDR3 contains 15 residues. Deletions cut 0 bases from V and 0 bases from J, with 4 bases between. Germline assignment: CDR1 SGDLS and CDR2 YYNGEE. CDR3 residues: CASSVASSYNSPLHF. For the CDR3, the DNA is TGTGCCAGCAGCGTAGCGAGCTCCTATAATTCACCCCTCCACTTT.

CDR3 sequence: CASSLSQGFYGYTF. CDR3 DNA sequence: TGTGCCAGCAGTTTATCCCAGGGATTCTATGGCTACACCTTC. The chain is built from TRBV27 and TRBJ1-2; a possible D gene is TRBD1 (5 bases). V was pared by 0 bases and J by 4 bases, with 9 bases between. This CDR3 region has 14 residues. CDR1 MNHEY and CDR2 SMNVEV come from the germline V gene (reference sequence).

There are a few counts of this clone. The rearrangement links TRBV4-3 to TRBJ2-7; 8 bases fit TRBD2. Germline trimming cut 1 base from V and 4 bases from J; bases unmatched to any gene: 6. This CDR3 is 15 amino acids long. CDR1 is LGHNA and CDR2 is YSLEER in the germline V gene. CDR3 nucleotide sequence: TGCGCCAGCAGCCAAGGGACGGGAGGGAGGTACGAGCAGTACTTC. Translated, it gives CASSQGTGGRYEQYF.